This T cell receptor beta chain emerged from a study of regulatory T cells in long-lasting Graves disease. On the study more broadly: It was over 5 years of antithyroid drugs, with positive TSH receptor antibodies, that meant persistent Graves' disease.

The authors built TCR beta libraries using iRepertoire HTBI primers and Arm-PCR of CDR3 regions. A single record per CDR3 protein comes from TCRdb applying MiXCR to the multiplex PCR reads. The repertoire holds 300,000 to 500,000 distinct CDR3 sequences, with roughly 20% as singletons. Germline V gene lookup returns CDR1 DFQATT and CDR2 SNEGSKA (reference sequence). The CDR3 totals 11 residues. The V end was cut by 3 bases, the J end by 11 bases, with 13 bases between. Described time point: persistent/refractory GD, antithyroid drugs over 5 years with positive TRAb. Scientists built the TCR library using RNA that was extracted from PBMCs. Study-wide points: More public clonotypes were shared by persistent patients (about 3,000) than by new patients (roughly 930).

With respect to this clonotype: Its target is unknown.

This TCR was sampled from a female donor with Graves disease. The sample was peripheral blood mononuclear cells (PBMCs), taken when the disease was refractory, from a patient treated with antithyroid drugs. The chain joins TRBV20-1 to TRBJ1-1, with D uncertain. The DNA of the CDR3 is TGCAGTGCTAGCCTCCCCACGGGCGCTTTCTTT. Translating gives CSASLPTGAFF.